The source of this T cell receptor (beta chain) is a study of T cells in Graves' hyperthyroidism and ophthalmopathy. About the research overall: Before treatment of any kind, peripheral blood was taken at initial diagnosis.

The CDR3 regions of TCR beta were amplified from RNA transcripts. TCR CDR3 underwent first-round RT-PCR with the HTBI primer set. TCRdb itself ran the multiplex PCR reads through MiXCR, one entry per CDR3 protein. The table has under 400,000 distinct CDR3 sequences, roughly 15% seen once. Germline V gene sequence: CDR1 DFQATT, CDR2 SNEGSKA (reference sequence). The CDR3 is made up of 14 amino acids. Germline trimming cut 3 bases from V and 2 bases from J; bases unmatched to any gene: 7. In the case of this clonotype: The antigen is not known. This may be a read error, as it is one base from a much larger clone.

Findings and limits, study-wide: Before onset, by a median of about seven months, the model predicted ophthalmopathy. In blood, most of the thyroid clonotypes expanded above 0.001 were also present.

This receptor was taken from a man younger than 45 with Graves' hyperthyroidism. The rearrangement joins TRBV20-1 to TRBJ2-7; 7 positions match TRBD1. Sequenced input: blood. CDR3 residues: CSASQWDRTYEQYF. CDR3 nucleotides: TGCAGTGCTAGTCAGTGGGACAGAACCTACGAGCAGTACTTC.